A single sample gave rise to the 22 T cell receptor beta chains below, sequenced in a study of T cells after yellow fever vaccination. TCRdb itself ran the 5' RACE reads through MiXCR, one entry per CDR3 protein. The table lists 340,000 or so distinct CDR3 sequences, roughly an eighth of them singletons, with 2.5% to 4% in the top ten. The specimen was CD4+ T cells sorted from PBMCs, collected 15 days after the yellow fever booster vaccination. The source of these receptors is a man between 18 and 29 years old who received the YFV17D yellow fever vaccine.

In this sample, this clonotype turned up a few times. The chain has TRBV9 and TRBJ2-5, with 9 bases that match TRBD2. V lost 3 bases, J lost 1 base, and 4 bases stayed unmatched. The CDR3 loop spans 15 amino acids. The germline V gene has CDR1 SGDLS and CDR2 YYNGEE. CDR3 in DNA: TGTGCCAGCAGCGAGGGAGCGGGGGGCCAAGAGACCCAGTACTTC. It yields the protein CASSEGAGGQETQYF.

This clonotype was seen a handful of times. V usage is TRBV9 and J usage is TRBJ2-7; D is possibly TRBD2 (5 bases). CDR1 is SGDLS, CDR2 YYNGEE, per germline. This CDR3 has 14 amino acids. Trimming pared 0 bases from V and 6 bases from J, leaving 13 bases between. CDR3 nucleotide sequence: TGTGCCAGCAGCGTAGGGACTTGGGCAACCGAGCAGTACTTC. Protein product: CASSVGTWATEQYF.

This clonotype was picked up a small number of times. The V gene is TRBV18, the J gene TRBJ2-6; unclear D gene. CDR1 and CDR2 from the germline V gene are KGHSH and LQKENI. The CDR3 runs 17 residues. Trimming removed 2 bases from V and 1 base from J, with 12 bases in between. The CDR3 region has the DNA TGTGCCAGCTCACCAAACGCAGTCGGGTCTGGGGCCAACGTCCTGACTTTC. Protein sequence: CASSPNAVGSGANVLTF.

There are many counts of this clonotype. The chain links TRBV5-1 to TRBJ2-7, with a possible D match to TRBD1 (6 bases). Germline loops: CDR1 SGHRS, CDR2 YFSETQ. CDR3 length equals 14 residues. V was trimmed by 3 bases and J by 2 bases, leaving 12 bases between them. This CDR3 reads CASSSGHGPYEQYF. DNA for the CDR3: TGCGCCAGCAGCTCGGGACATGGGCCCTACGAGCAGTACTTC. The full variable domain, in which reference TRBV5-1 and TRBJ2-7 provide the parts outside the CDR3, is KAGVTQTPRYLIKTRGQQVTLSCSPISGHRSVSWYQQTPGQGLQFLFEYFSETQRNKGNFPGRFSGRQFSNSRSEMNVSTLELGDSALYLCASSSGHGPYEQYFGPGTRLTVT.

This clonotype has a handful of counts. The chain has TRBV4-3 and TRBJ2-5; no clear D gene. V was trimmed by 2 bases and J by 4 bases, leaving 8 bases between them. This CDR3 region has 13 residues. Germline V gene lookup returns CDR1 LGHNA and CDR2 YSLEER. The CDR3 sequence: CASSQRVGETQYF. For the CDR3, the DNA is TGCGCCAGCAGCCAACGGGTGGGAGAGACCCAGTACTTC.

The CDR3 is CASSGRSGGQETQYF. CDR3 coding DNA: TGCGCCAGCAGCGGGCGTAGCGGGGGGCAAGAGACCCAGTACTTC. The rearrangement links TRBV5-1 to TRBJ2-5, with 10 nucleotides matching TRBD2. The germline V gene has CDR1 SGHRS and CDR2 YFSETQ. V lost 4 bases and J lost 2; bases outside the gene matches: 5. The CDR3 extends over 15 amino acids.

This clonotype was detected many times. The chain joins TRBV20-1 to TRBJ1-6; the D gene is possibly TRBD1 (5 bases). The CDR3 has 14 residues. Germline V gene lookup returns CDR1 DFQATT and CDR2 SNEGSKA (reference sequence). CDR3 in amino acids: CSLPGGSYNSPLHF. The CDR3 DNA follows: TGCAGCCTCCCGGGGGGCTCCTATAATTCACCCCTCCACTTT.

The chain employs TRBV12-5 and TRBJ1-2, with TRBD1 matching over 8 bases. CDR1 LGHNT and CDR2 FRNRAP come from the germline V gene. J was trimmed by 4 bases and V by 1 base; bases with no gene match: 11. This CDR3 has 17 residues. CDR3 loop: CASGLEMADGQGYGYTF. In DNA, the CDR3 is TGTGCTAGTGGTTTGGAGATGGCAGATGGACAGGGCTATGGCTACACCTTC.

This chain links TRBV28 with TRBJ1-3; no clear D. Per germline, CDR1 MDHEN and CDR2 SYDVKM. Trimming removed 1 base at V and 10 bases at J, with 5 bases between. This CDR3 spans 11 amino acids. This CDR3 reads CASSLSPTIYF. DNA for the CDR3: TGTGCCAGCAGTTTATCCCCAACCATATATTTT. Combining the CDR3 with reference TRBV28 and TRBJ1-3 gives the whole variable domain DVKVTQSSRYLVKRTGEKVFLECVQDMDHENMFWYRQDPGLGLRLIYFSYDVKMKEKGDIPEGYSVSREKKERFSLILESASTNQTSMYLCASSLSPTIYFGEGSWLTVV.

This clonotype was recorded a few times. The chain combines TRBV20-1 with TRBJ1-1, with D unresolved. Trimming left V 3 bases short and J 1 base short, with 3 bases between. The CDR3 has 11 residues. The germline V gene encodes CDR1 DFQATT and CDR2 SNEGSKA (reference sequence). CDR3 bases: TGCAGTGCTAGGCAGAACACTGAAGCTTTCTTT. Amino acids: CSARQNTEAFF.

This clonotype was detected only a few times. V and J are TRBV15 and TRBJ2-7, with D hard to call. CDR3 length: 14 residues. V was shortened by 2 bases and J by 0 bases, with 8 bases between the two germline ends. Germline V lookup: CDR1 LNHNV, CDR2 YYDKDF (reference sequence). The CDR3 sequence is CATSRIYGSYEQYF. DNA for the CDR3: TGTGCCACCAGCAGAATTTATGGCTCCTACGAGCAGTACTTC.

The CDR3 sequence: CASSHTPRGQLFF. CDR3 DNA sequence: TGCGCCAGCAGCCACACCCCCCGGGGGCAACTGTTTTTT. V usage is TRBV4-3 and J usage is TRBJ1-4, with a weak D call TRBD1 (6 bases). Germline V gene sequence: CDR1 LGHNA, CDR2 YSLEER. The CDR3 runs 13 residues. V lost 3 bases to trimming and J lost 12 bases, with 14 bases between them.

This clonotype was counted at least ten times. The CDR3 DNA sequence: TGTGCCAGCAGCCATGGGACAGAAGAGACCCAGTACTTC. Translation: CASSHGTEETQYF. The genes are TRBV11-1 and TRBJ2-5, with TRBD1 matching over 7 bases. Germline CDR1 SGHAT, CDR2 FQDESV (reference sequence). The CDR3 is made up of 13 amino acids. V trimming: 5 bases; J trimming: 3 bases; junction bases outside the gene matches: 3. Complete variable domain (other parts from reference TRBV11-1 and TRBJ2-5): EAEVAQSPRYKITEKSQAVAFWCDPISGHATLYWYRQILGQGPELLVQFQDESVVDDSQLPKDRFSAERLKGVDSTLKIQPAELGDSAMYLCASSHGTEETQYFGPGTRLLVL.

Only a few counts were recorded for this clonotype. The rearrangement joins TRBV5-1 to TRBJ2-3; 13 bases align to TRBD2. CDR3 size: 16 residues. Germline V gene lookup returns CDR1 SGHRS and CDR2 YFSETQ. V shed 4 bases, J shed 2 bases, and the junction held 4 bases outside the gene matches. This CDR3 reads CASSTGLAGNTDTQYF. The CDR3 nucleotides are TGCGCCAGCAGCACGGGACTAGCGGGGAACACAGATACGCAGTATTTT.

This clonotype was counted a few times. CDR3 sequence: CASSLDSGLAGGETQYF. CDR3 in DNA: TGTGCCAGCAGCTTAGATTCTGGACTAGCCGGTGGAGAGACCCAGTACTTC. The V gene is TRBV11-2, the J gene TRBJ2-5; 8 positions agree with TRBD2. This CDR3 has 17 amino acids. J lost 4 bases, V lost 0 bases, and 10 bases had no gene match. The germline V gene encodes CDR1 SGHAT and CDR2 FQNNGV.

The chain uses TRBV12-3 or TRBV12-4 and TRBJ2-5, with 11 positions matching TRBD2. V was pared by 9 bases and J by 4 bases, with 10 bases of the junction left unmatched. The CDR3 contains 15 residues. The chain's CDR3 is CASSGGVSLGETQYF. CDR3 DNA sequence: TGTGCCAGTAGCGGGGGGGTTTCGCTCGGAGAGACCCAGTACTTC.

The chain recombines TRBV12-3 or TRBV12-4 with TRBJ2-2; TRBD1 aligns across 7 bases. Germline trimming cut 4 bases from V and 13 bases from J; bases unmatched to any gene: 6. The CDR3 is 12 residues long. The CDR3 is CASSYQTGWLFF. The CDR3 DNA follows: TGTGCCAGCAGTTACCAGACAGGGTGGCTGTTTTTT.

The DNA for the CDR3 is TGCGCCAGCAGCACCGGACAATGGAATGAAAAACTGTTTTTT. Translating it yields CASSTGQWNEKLFF. The chain uses TRBV5-1 and TRBJ1-4; TRBD1 might be the D (5 bases). The germline CDR1 and CDR2 sequences are SGHRS and YFSETQ. V lost 4 bases and J lost 5, with 12 bases in between. This CDR3 comprises 14 residues. The full variable domain, rest sourced from reference TRBV5-1 and TRBJ1-4, is KAGVTQTPRYLIKTRGQQVTLSCSPISGHRSVSWYQQTPGQGLQFLFEYFSETQRNKGNFPGRFSGRQFSNSRSEMNVSTLELGDSALYLCASSTGQWNEKLFFGSGTQLSVL.

As for this clonotype: This may stem from a read error, because a much larger clone lies one nucleotide away. The V and J genes are TRBV5-1 and TRBJ1-1; the D gene is possibly TRBD1 (5 bases). The CDR3 is 14 amino acids. V was trimmed by 4 bases and J by 11 bases, leaving 21 bases between them. Germline CDR1 reads SGHRS; CDR2 reads YFSETQ. The CDR3, as DNA: TGCGCCAGCAGCCAGGTGGGGGAGACAGACGGGGCTTTCTTT. Its protein is CASSQVGETDGAFF.

Only a few counts were recorded for this clonotype. The CDR3 protein is CASSLETTSGLFF. The DNA of the CDR3 is TGTGCCAGCAGCTTGGAAACTACCTCGGGTCTCTTCTTC. The chain is built from TRBV11-2 and TRBJ2-1; D remains unclear. The CDR3 has 13 amino acids. V lost 3 bases, J lost 16 bases, and 19 bases lay in between. The V gene's germline CDR1 is SGHAT and CDR2 FQNNGV. The full variable domain, with the rest looked up from reference TRBV11-2 and TRBJ2-1, is EAGVAQSPRYKIIEKRQSVAFWCNPISGHATLYWYQQILGQGPKLLIQFQNNGVVDDSQLPKDRFSAERLKGVDSTLKIQPAKLEDSAVYLCASSLETTSGLFFGPGTRLTVL.

This clonotype was detected only a few times. The chain employs TRBV20-1 and TRBJ2-3; 10 bases line up with TRBD1. J lost 2 bases, V lost 1 base, and 9 bases had no gene match. The CDR3 is made up of 17 amino acids. Germline assignment: CDR1 DFQATT and CDR2 SNEGSKA (reference sequence). DNA for the CDR3: TGCAGTGCTAGAGGCCTCTCGGGACAGGGGAACACAGATACGCAGTATTTT. This encodes CSARGLSGQGNTDTQYF.

This clonotype was observed many times. This chain joins TRBV5-1 and TRBJ2-1; 7 bases fit TRBD1. Germline assignment: CDR1 SGHRS and CDR2 YFSETQ. The ends lost 0 bases at V and 8 bases at J; junction bases unmatched: 5. CDR3 length equals 14 residues. The CDR3 DNA follows: TGCGCCAGCAGCTTGGCTACAGGGGCGGATGAGCAGTTCTTC. Translation gives CASSLATGADEQFF. The whole variable domain, remainder taken from reference TRBV5-1 and TRBJ2-1, is KAGVTQTPRYLIKTRGQQVTLSCSPISGHRSVSWYQQTPGQGLQFLFEYFSETQRNKGNFPGRFSGRQFSNSRSEMNVSTLELGDSALYLCASSLATGADEQFFGPGTRLTVL.